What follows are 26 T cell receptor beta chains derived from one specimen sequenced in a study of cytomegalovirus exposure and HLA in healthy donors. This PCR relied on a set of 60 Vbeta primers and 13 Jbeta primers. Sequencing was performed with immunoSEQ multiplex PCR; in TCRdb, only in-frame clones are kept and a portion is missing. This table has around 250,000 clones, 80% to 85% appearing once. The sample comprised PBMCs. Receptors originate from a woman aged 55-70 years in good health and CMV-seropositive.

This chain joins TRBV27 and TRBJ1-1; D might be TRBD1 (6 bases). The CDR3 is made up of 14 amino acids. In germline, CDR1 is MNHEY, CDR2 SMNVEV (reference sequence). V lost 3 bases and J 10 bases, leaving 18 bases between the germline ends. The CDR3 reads CASSFLGARAVAFF. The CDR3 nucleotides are TGTGCCAGCAGTTTCCTGGGGGCTAGGGCTGTAGCTTTCTTT.

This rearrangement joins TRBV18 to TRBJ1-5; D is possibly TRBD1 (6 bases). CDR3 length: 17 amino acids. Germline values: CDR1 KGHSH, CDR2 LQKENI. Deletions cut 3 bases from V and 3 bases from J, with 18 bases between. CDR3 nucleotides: TGTGCCAGCTCACCGGGGGTTCCGGGACAATTCAATCAGCCCCAGCATTTT. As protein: CASSPGVPGQFNQPQHF. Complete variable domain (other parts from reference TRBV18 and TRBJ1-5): NAGVMQNPRHLVRRRGQEARLRCSPMKGHSHVYWYRQLPEEGLKFMVYLQKENIIDESGMPKERFSAEFPKEGPSILRIQQVVRGDSAAYFCASSPGVPGQFNQPQHFGDGTRLSIL.

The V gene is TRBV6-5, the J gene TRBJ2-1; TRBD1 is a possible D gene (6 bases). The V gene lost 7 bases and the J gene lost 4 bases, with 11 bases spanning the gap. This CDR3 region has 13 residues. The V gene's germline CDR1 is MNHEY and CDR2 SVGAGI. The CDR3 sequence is CASTMTGYNEQFF. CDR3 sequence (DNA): TGTGCCAGCACCATGACAGGATACAATGAGCAGTTCTTC.

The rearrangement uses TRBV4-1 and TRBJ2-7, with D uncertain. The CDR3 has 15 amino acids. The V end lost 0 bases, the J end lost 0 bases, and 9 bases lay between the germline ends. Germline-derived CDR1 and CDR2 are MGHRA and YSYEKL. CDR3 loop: CASSQEVFGSYEQYF. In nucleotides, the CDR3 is TGCGCCAGCAGCCAAGAGGTTTTCGGCTCCTACGAGCAGTACTTC.

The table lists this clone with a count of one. Written as DNA, the CDR3 is TGTGCCAGCAGCCCACCACAACAGGGGGCCAATGAGCAGTTCTTC. Its translation: CASSPPQQGANEQFF. The rearrangement uses TRBV7-6 and TRBJ2-1, with TRBD1 identical over 9 bases. This CDR3 is 15 amino acids long. Germline V gene data show CDR1 as SGHVS and CDR2 as FNYEAQ. V lost 5 bases and J lost 6; bases outside the gene matches: 8.

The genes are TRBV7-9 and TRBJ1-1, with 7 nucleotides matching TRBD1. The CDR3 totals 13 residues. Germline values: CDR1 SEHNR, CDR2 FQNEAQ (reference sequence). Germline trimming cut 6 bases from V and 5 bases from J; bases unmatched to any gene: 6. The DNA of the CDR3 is TGTGCCAGCAGTCCCCCACAGGGGACTGAAGCTTTCTTT. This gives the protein CASSPPQGTEAFF.

The CDR3: CASSSSASSYEQYF. The CDR3 nucleotides read TGTGCCAGCAGCTCCAGCGCGAGCTCCTACGAGCAGTACTTC. The V call is TRBV9, the J call TRBJ2-7; D gene uncertain. The CDR3 covers 14 residues. The V end was cut by 4 bases, the J end by 0 bases, with 11 bases between. CDR1 and CDR2 from the germline V gene are SGDLS and YYNGEE.

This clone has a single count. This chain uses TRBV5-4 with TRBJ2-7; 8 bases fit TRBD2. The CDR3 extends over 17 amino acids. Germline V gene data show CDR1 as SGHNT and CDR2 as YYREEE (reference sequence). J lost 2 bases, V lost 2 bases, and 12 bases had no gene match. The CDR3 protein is CASSFGGGTSGPYEQYF. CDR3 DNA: TGTGCCAGCAGCTTTGGGGGGGGAACTAGCGGCCCCTACGAGCAGTACTTC.

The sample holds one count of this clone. The CDR3 bases are TGTGCCAGCAGCGAACTAGCGGGAGACGTCGATACGCAGTATTTT. Translated, it gives CASSELAGDVDTQYF. V and J are TRBV2 and TRBJ2-3; 11 bases align to TRBD2. Trimming cost V 6 bases and J 6 bases; bases outside gene matches: 8. The CDR3 runs 15 residues. Germline V gene sequence: CDR1 SNHLY, CDR2 FYNNEI.

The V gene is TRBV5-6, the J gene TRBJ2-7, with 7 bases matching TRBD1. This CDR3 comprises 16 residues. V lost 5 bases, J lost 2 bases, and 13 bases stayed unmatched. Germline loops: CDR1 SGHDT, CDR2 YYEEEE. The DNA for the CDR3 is TGTGCCAGCAGGGTCCGCCCAGGGGGAACTACCTACGAGCAGTACTTC. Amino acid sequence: CASRVRPGGTTYEQYF.

The CDR3 region is CASSQVSKPSAGDYNEQFF. The CDR3 coding sequence is TGTGCCAGCAGCCAAGTGAGCAAACCTTCGGCGGGGGATTACAATGAGCAGTTCTTC. The chain couples TRBV14 to TRBJ2-1, with TRBD2 matching 7 bases. V dropped 1 base and J dropped 4; count of bases not matched to a gene: 16. CDR1 and CDR2 (germline): SGHDN, FVKESK. The CDR3 is made up of 19 amino acids.

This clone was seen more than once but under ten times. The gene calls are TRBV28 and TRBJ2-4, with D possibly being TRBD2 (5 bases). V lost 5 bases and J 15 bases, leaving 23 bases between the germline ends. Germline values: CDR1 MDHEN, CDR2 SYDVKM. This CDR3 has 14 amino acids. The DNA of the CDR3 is TGTGCCAGCAGTCCAGGCGGTCAGCGGCGTATTACGTACTTC. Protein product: CASSPGGQRRITYF.

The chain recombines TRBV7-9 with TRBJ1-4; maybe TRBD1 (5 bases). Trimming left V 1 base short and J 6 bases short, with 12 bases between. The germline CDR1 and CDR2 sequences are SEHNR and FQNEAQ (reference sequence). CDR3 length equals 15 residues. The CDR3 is CASSLVSGGYEKLFF. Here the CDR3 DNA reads TGTGCCAGCAGCTTAGTATCGGGGGGGTATGAAAAACTGTTTTTT.

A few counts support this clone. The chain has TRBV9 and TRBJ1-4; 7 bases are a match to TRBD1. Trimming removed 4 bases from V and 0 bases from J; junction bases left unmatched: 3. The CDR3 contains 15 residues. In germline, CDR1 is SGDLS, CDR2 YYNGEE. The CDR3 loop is CASSYQGATNEKLFF. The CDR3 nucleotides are TGTGCCAGCAGCTACCAGGGGGCAACTAATGAAAAACTGTTTTTT.

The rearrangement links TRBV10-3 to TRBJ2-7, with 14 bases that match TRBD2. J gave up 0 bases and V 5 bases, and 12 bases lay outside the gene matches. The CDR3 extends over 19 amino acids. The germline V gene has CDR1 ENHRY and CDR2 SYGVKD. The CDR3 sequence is CAISRLTGLAGEGSYEQYF. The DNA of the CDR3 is TGTGCCATCAGTAGGTTGACGGGACTAGCGGGAGAGGGCTCCTACGAGCAGTACTTC.

CDR3 sequence reads: CASSDSESSYEQYF. DNA for the CDR3: TGTGCCAGTAGCGACAGCGAAAGCTCCTACGAGCAGTACTTC. The J gene is TRBJ2-7, the V gene TRBV19; tentative D call: TRBD1 (5 bases). Trimming stripped 6 bases from V and 0 bases from J, with 12 bases between. The CDR3 contains 14 residues. From germline, CDR1 is LNHDA and CDR2 SQIVND (reference sequence). Variable domain in full (rest from reference TRBV19 and TRBJ2-7): DGGITQSPKYLFRKEGQNVTLSCEQNLNHDAMYWYRQDPGQGLRLIYYSQIVNDFQKGDIAEGYSVSREKKESFPLTVTSAQKNPTAFYLCASSDSESSYEQYFGPGTRLTVT.

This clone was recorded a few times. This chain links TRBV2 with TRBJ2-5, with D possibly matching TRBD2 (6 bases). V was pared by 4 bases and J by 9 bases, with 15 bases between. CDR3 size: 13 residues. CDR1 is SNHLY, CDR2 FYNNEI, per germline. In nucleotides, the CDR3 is TGTGCCAGCAGTGGGACTACCCGGAGCGCCCAGTACTTC. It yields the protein CASSGTTRSAQYF.

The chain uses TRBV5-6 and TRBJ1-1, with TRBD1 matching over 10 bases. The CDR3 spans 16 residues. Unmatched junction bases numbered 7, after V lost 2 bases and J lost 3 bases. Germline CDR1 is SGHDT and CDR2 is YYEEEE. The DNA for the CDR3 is TGTGCCAGCAGCTTATTCCCGGGGACAGGGGACACTGAAGCTTTCTTT. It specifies CASSLFPGTGDTEAFF. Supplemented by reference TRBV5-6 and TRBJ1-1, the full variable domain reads DAGVTQSPTHLIKTRGQQVTLRCSPKSGHDTVSWYQQALGQGPQFIFQYYEEEERQRGNFPDRFSGHQFPNYSSELNVNALLLGDSALYLCASSLFPGTGDTEAFFGQGTRLTVV.

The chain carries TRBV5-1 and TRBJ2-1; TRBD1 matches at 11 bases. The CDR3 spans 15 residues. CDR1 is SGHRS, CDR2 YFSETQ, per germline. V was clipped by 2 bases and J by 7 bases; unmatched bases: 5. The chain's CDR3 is CASSLRGQGANEQFF. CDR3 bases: TGCGCCAGCAGCTTACGCGGACAGGGGGCAAATGAGCAGTTCTTC.

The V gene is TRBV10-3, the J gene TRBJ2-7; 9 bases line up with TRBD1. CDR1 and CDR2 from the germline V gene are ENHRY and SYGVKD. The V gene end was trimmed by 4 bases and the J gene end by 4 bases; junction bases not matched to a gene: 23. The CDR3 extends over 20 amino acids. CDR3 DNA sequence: TGTGCCATCAGTGCAACTGCGGGACAGGGAATAAATCTTTCAGGGTACGAGCAGTACTTC. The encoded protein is CAISATAGQGINLSGYEQYF.

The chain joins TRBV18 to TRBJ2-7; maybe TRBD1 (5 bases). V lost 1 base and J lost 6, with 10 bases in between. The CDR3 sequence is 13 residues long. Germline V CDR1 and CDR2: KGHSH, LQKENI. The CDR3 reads CASSPQKGAEQYF. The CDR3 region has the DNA TGTGCCAGCTCACCACAAAAAGGGGCCGAGCAGTACTTC.

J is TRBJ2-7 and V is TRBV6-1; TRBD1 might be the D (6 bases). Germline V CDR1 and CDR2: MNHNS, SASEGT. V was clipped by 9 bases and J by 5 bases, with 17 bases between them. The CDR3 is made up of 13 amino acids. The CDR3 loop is CASQTGIGDEQYF. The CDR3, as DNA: TGTGCCAGTCAAACAGGGATAGGGGACGAGCAGTACTTC.

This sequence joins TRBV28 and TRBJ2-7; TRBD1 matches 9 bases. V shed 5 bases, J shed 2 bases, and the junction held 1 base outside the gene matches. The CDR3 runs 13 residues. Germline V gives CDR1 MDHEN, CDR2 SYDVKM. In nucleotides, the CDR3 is TGTGCCAGCAGTGGGACAGGGCCCTACGAGCAGTACTTC. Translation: CASSGTGPYEQYF.

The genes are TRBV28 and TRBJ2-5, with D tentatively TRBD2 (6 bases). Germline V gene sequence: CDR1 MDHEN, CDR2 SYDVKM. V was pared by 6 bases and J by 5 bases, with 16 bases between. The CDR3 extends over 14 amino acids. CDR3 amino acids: CASRLQGGWETQYF. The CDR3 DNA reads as TGTGCCAGCAGGTTGCAGGGAGGTTGGGAGACCCAGTACTTC.

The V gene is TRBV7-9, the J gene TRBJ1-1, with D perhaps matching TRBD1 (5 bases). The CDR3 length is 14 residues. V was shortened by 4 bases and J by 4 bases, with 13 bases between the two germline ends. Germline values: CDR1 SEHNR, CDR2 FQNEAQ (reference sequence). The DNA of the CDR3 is TGTGCCAGCAGCTCAAATCGACAGAGCACTGAAGCTTTCTTT. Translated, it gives CASSSNRQSTEAFF.

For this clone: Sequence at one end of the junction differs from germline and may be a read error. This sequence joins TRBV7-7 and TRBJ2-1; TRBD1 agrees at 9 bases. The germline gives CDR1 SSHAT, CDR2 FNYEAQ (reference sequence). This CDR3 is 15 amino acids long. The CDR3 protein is CASSLSLDRGGEQFF. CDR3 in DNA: TGTGCTAGCAGCTTATCTCTGGACAGGGGTGGGGAGCAGTTCTTC.